Presented here are 28 T cell receptor beta chains from one specimen sequenced in a study of T cells after yellow fever vaccination. One entry per CDR3 protein, called by TCRdb with MiXCR from the 5' RACE reads. The table shows about 75,000 distinct CDR3 sequences, with around 7.9% occurring only once. The sequenced sample was CD8+ T cells sorted from PBMCs, obtained more than 8 days after the first yellow fever vaccination. These TCRs come from a man younger than 30 who received the YFV17D yellow fever vaccine.

This clonotype has more than one count but fewer than ten. The rearrangement joins TRBV11-2 to TRBJ2-5; D not certain. The ends were cut back, 1 base at V and 2 bases at J, with 14 bases in the middle. This CDR3 contains 16 residues. Per germline, CDR1 SGHAT and CDR2 FQNNGV. CDR3 nucleotide sequence: TGTGCCAGCAGCTTAGCCCCAGTTTATATACAAGAGACCCAGTACTTC. Its protein is CASSLAPVYIQETQYF.

The chain links TRBV29-1 to TRBJ1-2, with D uncertain. CDR3 length: 9 amino acids. The V end was cut by 7 bases, the J end by 4 bases, with 4 bases between. CDR1 is SQVTM and CDR2 is ANQGSEA in the germline V gene. This chain's CDR3 is CSASYGYTF. The CDR3 coding sequence is TGCAGCGCTAGCTATGGCTACACCTTC.

This clonotype came up many times. The chain has TRBV5-5 and TRBJ1-1; maybe TRBD1 (5 bases). V shed 4 bases and J shed 5 bases, with 12 bases lying between them. The germline gives CDR1 SGHKS, CDR2 YYEKEE (reference sequence). There are 13 residues in the CDR3. CDR3 loop: CASSLGGDTEAFF. The CDR3 coding sequence is TGTGCCAGCAGCCTGGGGGGGGATACTGAAGCTTTCTTT. The whole variable domain, remainder taken from reference TRBV5-5 and TRBJ1-1, is DAGVTQSPTHLIKTRGQQVTLRCSPISGHKSVSWYQQVLGQGPQFIFQYYEKEERGRGNFPDRFSARQFPNYSSELNVNALLLGDSALYLCASSLGGDTEAFFGQGTRLTVV.

This rearrangement joins TRBV6-1 to TRBJ2-7; either TRBD1 or TRBD2 may supply D (5 bases each). CDR3 length: 17 amino acids. Trimming left V 5 bases short and J 1 base short, with 21 bases between. Germline V gives CDR1 MNHNS, CDR2 SASEGT. CDR3 protein: CASSKSSSQDSSYEQYF. CDR3 in DNA: TGTGCCAGCAGTAAGTCCTCCTCACAGGACTCATCCTACGAGCAGTACTTC.

The sample holds one count of this clonotype. This chain joins TRBV6-4 and TRBJ2-5; the match to TRBD1 covers 9 bases. Germline assignment: CDR1 MRHNA and CDR2 SNTAGT. The CDR3 has 13 residues. V shed 8 bases and J 2 bases; nucleotides not matched to a gene: 3. The CDR3 spells CASWDRAQETQYF. The CDR3 DNA follows: TGTGCCAGCTGGGACAGGGCACAAGAGACCCAGTACTTC.

This clonotype has just a few counts. This chain links TRBV7-2 with TRBJ1-5; 7 bases are shared with TRBD1. The germline gives CDR1 SGHTA, CDR2 FQGNSA. The CDR3 has 19 residues. V lost 0 bases to trimming and J lost 0 bases; unmatched junction nucleotides: 11. CDR3 in amino acids: CASSLALAGGIYSNQPQHF. The CDR3 bases are TGTGCCAGCAGCTTAGCGCTGGCAGGGGGGATCTATAGCAATCAGCCCCAGCATTTT.

This clonotype was seen many times. This sequence joins TRBV20-1 and TRBJ1-5; possible D gene TRBD1, 5 bases. This CDR3 comprises 14 residues. V was clipped by 0 bases and J by 8 bases, with 14 bases between them. CDR1 and CDR2 (germline): DFQATT, SNEGSKA (reference sequence). Here the CDR3 reads CSARDGAGREPQHF. The DNA for the CDR3 is TGCAGTGCTAGAGATGGGGCAGGGAGGGAGCCCCAGCATTTT.

The V call is TRBV5-1, the J call TRBJ2-7; D might be TRBD1 (6 bases). CDR1 is SGHRS, CDR2 YFSETQ, per germline. The CDR3 has 14 residues. The CDR3 is CASSLEGEENEQFV. The CDR3 bases are TGCGCCAGCAGCTTGGAGGGGGAAGAGAATGAGCAGTTCGTC.

This clonotype was seen ten or more times. V usage is TRBV20-1 and J usage is TRBJ1-1, with 7 positions matching TRBD1. This CDR3 has 15 residues. The J segment lost 1 base and the V segment lost 5 bases, leaving 10 bases of the junction unmatched. The V gene's germline CDR1 is DFQATT and CDR2 SNEGSKA (reference sequence). The chain's CDR3 is CSALDDRAPNTEAFF. CDR3 nucleotide sequence: TGCAGTGCTCTGGATGACAGGGCCCCGAACACTGAAGCTTTCTTT.

The chain carries TRBV18 and TRBJ2-7, with TRBD1 matching over 9 bases. CDR1 and CDR2 (germline): KGHSH, LQKENI. The CDR3 is 16 amino acids. V lost 2 bases and J lost 2; bases outside the gene matches: 7. The CDR3 loop is CASSPTPGQGTYEQYF. The CDR3 nucleotides are TGTGCCAGCTCACCAACTCCGGGACAGGGTACCTACGAGCAGTACTTC.

This clonotype was counted many times. In nucleotides, the CDR3 is TGTGCCAGCAGCGGGGGTACCCAAGAGACCCAGTACTTC. The encoded protein is CASSGGTQETQYF. The J gene is TRBJ2-5, the V gene TRBV7-9, with D perhaps assigned TRBD1 or TRBD2 (5 bases each). V lost 5 bases, J lost 1 base, and 8 bases lay in between. The CDR3 runs to 13 residues. CDR1 is SEHNR, CDR2 FQNEAQ, per germline (reference sequence). Looking up the rest from reference TRBV7-9 and TRBJ2-5 gives the full variable domain: DTGVSQNPRHKITKRGQNVTFRCDPISEHNRLYWYRQTLGQGPEFLTYFQNEAQLEKSRLLSDRFSAERPKGSFSTLEIQRTEQGDSAMYLCASSGGTQETQYFGPGTRLLVL.

There are many counts of this clonotype. The rearrangement links TRBV7-8 to TRBJ2-1; D remains unclear. The V end was cut by 4 bases, the J end by 9 bases, with 13 bases between. Germline lookup yields CDR1 SGHVS and CDR2 FQNEAQ. The length of the CDR3 is 13 residues. The CDR3 is CASSSHLAGEQFF. The DNA of the CDR3 is TGTGCCAGCAGCTCCCACCTGGCAGGTGAGCAGTTCTTC.

CDR3 sequence reads: CASSLGAASSYEQYV. The CDR3 nucleotides are TGCGCCAGCAGCTTGGGGGCAGCGAGCTCCTACGAGCAGTACGTC. The gene calls are TRBV5-1 and TRBJ2-7; D remains unclear. CDR3 length: 15 residues. V lost 0 bases and J lost 0, with 10 bases in between. The germline gives CDR1 SGHRS, CDR2 YFSETQ.

In this sample, this clonotype turned up many times. The chain uses TRBV5-1 and TRBJ2-7; TRBD1 matches at 7 bases. The germline V gene encodes CDR1 SGHRS and CDR2 YFSETQ. The junction had 6 bases not matched to a gene; V was cut back by 4 bases and J by 5 bases. The CDR3 consists of 13 residues. This chain's CDR3 is CASSTTGSHEQYF. The DNA for the CDR3 is TGCGCCAGCAGCACGACAGGGTCCCACGAGCAGTACTTC.

Turning to this clonotype: This may come from a read error, since a much larger clone is one base off. Here the CDR3 reads CASSFVVNQPQHF. Here the CDR3 DNA reads TGTGCCAGCAGTTTCGTGGTGAATCAGCCCCAGCATTTT. This rearrangement joins TRBV12-3 or TRBV12-4 to TRBJ1-5; D not resolved. This CDR3 spans 13 amino acids. Trimming cost V 3 bases and J 4 bases, with 7 bases left between them.

This clonotype came up a few times. The J gene is TRBJ2-7, the V gene TRBV6-6; D remains unclear. CDR3 length: 12 amino acids. V lost 5 bases to trimming and J lost 7 bases, with 12 bases between them. Germline values: CDR1 MNHNY, CDR2 SVGAGI (reference sequence). The DNA of the CDR3 is TGTGCCAGCAGTCTGAGGATGGGGGAGCAGTACTTC. It translates to CASSLRMGEQYF.

This clonotype was seen at least ten times. The CDR3 DNA is TGTGCCAGCAGTTTGGGTAGGGGGGGCTACGAGCAGTACTTC. Residues: CASSLGRGGYEQYF. The J gene is TRBJ2-7, the V gene TRBV27, with D perhaps matching TRBD2 (7 bases). V lost 3 bases to trimming and J lost 3 bases, with 12 bases between them. Germline V gene sequence: CDR1 MNHEY, CDR2 SMNVEV (reference sequence). This CDR3 is 14 amino acids long.

In this sample, this clonotype turned up many times. The chain couples TRBV5-1 to TRBJ2-4; tentatively, D is TRBD1 (6 bases). The CDR3 loop spans 13 amino acids. The V end was cut by 7 bases, the J end by 8 bases, with 16 bases between. Germline assignment: CDR1 SGHRS and CDR2 YFSETQ. Written as DNA, the CDR3 is TGCGCCAGCGGAAACAGGGTTGAGGACATTCAGTACTTC. Translating it yields CASGNRVEDIQYF.

The sample holds many counts of this clonotype. This chain uses TRBV15 with TRBJ2-3; possibly TRBD2 for D (5 bases). Germline-derived CDR1 and CDR2 are LNHNV and YYDKDF (reference sequence). V was pared by 1 base and J by 1 base, with 9 bases between. The CDR3 covers 15 residues. The CDR3 coding sequence is TGTGCCACCAGCAGAGCCGTGAGGGGCACAGATACGCAGTATTTT. As protein: CATSRAVRGTDTQYF.

The table lists this clonotype with many counts. This rearrangement joins TRBV7-3 to TRBJ2-2, with 10 bases lining up with TRBD1. The CDR3 is made up of 17 amino acids. V lost 3 bases and J lost 4; bases outside the gene matches: 8. Germline V gene lookup returns CDR1 SGHTA and CDR2 FQGTGA. CDR3 nucleotides: TGTGCCAGCAGCTTGAACCCGGGACAGGGGCGCACCGGGGAGCTGTTTTTT. As protein: CASSLNPGQGRTGELFF.

This clonotype has ten or more counts. The chain employs TRBV4-1 and TRBJ1-5; no clear D. Germline lookup yields CDR1 MGHRA and CDR2 YSYEKL. The CDR3 runs 13 residues. Trimming pared 1 base from V and 6 bases from J, leaving 7 bases between. Here the CDR3 DNA reads TGCGCCAGCAGCCAAGTGATGGGTCAGCCCCAGCATTTT. Encoded protein: CASSQVMGQPQHF.

This clonotype has more than one count but fewer than ten. V and J are TRBV7-3 and TRBJ2-7, with TRBD1 identical over 8 bases. The CDR3 consists of 14 residues. Germline CDR1 reads SGHTA; CDR2 reads FQGTGA. With V trimmed by 8 bases and J by 2 bases, 8 bases remained unmatched. CDR3 loop: CASAWGTGPYEQYV. DNA for the CDR3: TGTGCCAGCGCTTGGGGGACAGGACCCTACGAGCAGTACGTC.

This clonotype was observed a handful of times. V and J are TRBV6-2 or TRBV6-3 and TRBJ2-4, with D uncertain. The CDR3 totals 17 residues. The germline V and J ends were trimmed by 0 bases and 0 bases, with 12 bases remaining between them. Germline CDR1 and CDR2: MNHEY and SVGEGT. The CDR3 nucleotides are TGTGCCAGCAGTTACTCGAGCATGCAACTAGCCAAAAACATTCAGTACTTC. Translating it yields CASSYSSMQLAKNIQYF.

The gene calls are TRBV20-1 and TRBJ2-7; 8 bases agree with TRBD1. V lost 6 bases, J lost 3 bases, and 7 bases stayed unmatched. Germline CDR1 is DFQATT and CDR2 is SNEGSKA (reference sequence). The CDR3 extends over 13 amino acids. The CDR3: CSAMGQENYEQYF. CDR3 coding DNA: TGCAGTGCGATGGGACAGGAGAACTACGAGCAGTACTTC.

This clonotype was observed many times. This sequence joins TRBV9 and TRBJ2-1; D is possibly TRBD1 or TRBD2 (6 bases each). Trimming stripped 0 bases from V and 3 bases from J, with 13 bases between. The CDR3 loop spans 16 amino acids. Germline V gives CDR1 SGDLS, CDR2 YYNGEE. The CDR3 DNA sequence: TGTGCCAGCAGCGTAGCGGGGGCAAACGTCTACAATGAGCAGTTCTTC. Protein product: CASSVAGANVYNEQFF.

This clonotype was picked up many times. This chain connects TRBV12-3 or TRBV12-4 to TRBJ1-1; no definite D call. The length of the CDR3 is 14 residues. The V end was cut by 2 bases, the J end by 0 bases, with 7 bases between. This CDR3 is CASSLPGMNTEAFF. The CDR3, as DNA: TGTGCCAGCAGTTTACCAGGTATGAACACTGAAGCTTTCTTT.

The chain joins TRBV6-2 or TRBV6-3 to TRBJ2-1; D is perhaps TRBD1 or TRBD2 (5 bases each). CDR1 and CDR2 from the germline V gene are MNHEY and SVGEGT. The CDR3 covers 14 residues. Deletions cut 2 bases from V and 3 bases from J, with 8 bases between. CDR3 DNA: TGTGCCAGCAGTTACGGGACCAACTACAATGAGCAGTTCTTC. Translated: CASSYGTNYNEQFF.

This clonotype was seen at least ten times. The CDR3 coding sequence is TGTGCCAGCAGCGACACAGATACGCAGTATTTT. It codes for CASSDTDTQYF. V usage is TRBV12-3 or TRBV12-4 and J usage is TRBJ2-3; D not certain. The V end was cut by 6 bases, the J end by 2 bases, with 3 bases between. The CDR3 sequence is 11 residues long.